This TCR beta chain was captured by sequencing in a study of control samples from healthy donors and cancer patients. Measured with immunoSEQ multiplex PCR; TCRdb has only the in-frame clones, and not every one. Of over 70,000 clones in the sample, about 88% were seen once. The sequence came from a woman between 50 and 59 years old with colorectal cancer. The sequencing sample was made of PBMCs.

CDR3 sequence: CASSLGVQGTGELFF. As DNA, the CDR3 is TGCGCCAGCAGCTTGGGGGTACAGGGCACCGGGGAGCTGTTTTTT. The V call is TRBV5-1, the J call TRBJ2-2; a possible D gene is TRBD1 (6 bases). The V end lost 0 bases, the J end lost 4 bases, and 10 bases lay between the germline ends. The CDR3 contains 15 residues. CDR1 is SGHRS and CDR2 is YFSETQ in the germline V gene.